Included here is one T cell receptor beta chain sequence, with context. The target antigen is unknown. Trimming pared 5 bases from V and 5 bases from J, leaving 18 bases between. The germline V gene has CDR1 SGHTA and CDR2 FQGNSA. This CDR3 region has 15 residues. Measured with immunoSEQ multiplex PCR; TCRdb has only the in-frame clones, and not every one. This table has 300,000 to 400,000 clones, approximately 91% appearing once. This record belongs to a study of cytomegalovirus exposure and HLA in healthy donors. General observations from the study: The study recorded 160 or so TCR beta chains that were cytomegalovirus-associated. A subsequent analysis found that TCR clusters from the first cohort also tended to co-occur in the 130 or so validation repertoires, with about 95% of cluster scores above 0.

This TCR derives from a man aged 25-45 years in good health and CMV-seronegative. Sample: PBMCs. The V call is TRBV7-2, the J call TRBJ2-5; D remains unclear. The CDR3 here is CASSPRAGVRETQYF. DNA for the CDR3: TGTGCCAGCAGCCCCCGCGCCGGTGTGCGGGAGACCCAGTACTTC.